This T cell receptor beta chain was identified in a study of cytotoxic CD8 clonotypes in ibrutinib-treated CLL. Whole-study findings and limits: Public clonotypes, an uncommon group, contracted or remained stable on treatment.

The germline gives CDR1 LNHDA, CDR2 SQIVND (reference sequence). V lost 3 bases to trimming and J lost 3 bases; unmatched junction nucleotides: 6. The length of the CDR3 is 16 residues. Generated by immunoSEQ multiplex PCR, the TCRdb table keeps only in-frame clones and is missing some. The profile shows 76,000 or so clones, roughly 80% of them singletons. Details on this clone: Its antigen remains unknown.

This material consisted of PBMCs, taken after 24 months of ibrutinib treatment. The chain joins TRBV19 to TRBJ2-2, with 8 bases aligning to TRBD2. The TCR comes from a human donor with chronic lymphocytic leukemia. The CDR3: CASSIYPAGDTGELFF. The CDR3, as DNA: TGTGCCAGTAGTATTTATCCAGCGGGGGACACCGGGGAGCTGTTTTTT.